Listed below are T cell receptor beta chains from one sample, sequenced in a study of CD8+CD57+ T cells in acquired aplastic anemia. TCRdb used MiXCR to reprocess the reads, holding one entry per CDR3 protein. The table has 250,000 to 350,000 distinct CDR3 sequences, 45% to 70% seen once; the top ten hold less than 10%. Input material: sorted CD4+, CD8+, or CD8+CD57+ T cells (not recorded which) from PBMCs. Source of these receptors: a human donor with severe aplastic anemia or a healthy control (not recorded which). Each CDR3 is given with its conserved first and last residue. Each record gives: clone size, V gene, D gene, J gene, CDR3 DNA, CDR3 protein. A D gene is named only where the DNA matches it firmly. Size is omitted from some rows. Given values are once, few, many or a class for expanded clones.

.,TRBV25-1,.,TRBJ1-2,TGTGCCAGCAGTGAAGGAGGTGACGGGGGGGGATGTGGCTACACCTTC,CASSEGGDGGGCGYTF
many,TRBV20-1,.,TRBJ2-5,TGCAGTGCTAGGGAGGTCGGCGGCCGGCGGACCCAGTACTTC,CSAREVGGRRTQYF
many,TRBV27,.,TRBJ2-7,TGTGCCGGGCGCGTGGGGGTTCTCGGGACCTACGAGCAGTACTTC,CAGRVGVLGTYEQYF
many,TRBV6-1,.,TRBJ1-6,TGTGCCAGCAGTTTCGGACAGAGCACTACCTCACCCCTCCACTTT,CASSFGQSTTSPLHF
many,TRBV6-5,.,TRBJ1-3,TGTGCCAGCGCAGTTACCCGGGCCACAGGGGGAAACACCATATATTTT,CASAVTRATGGNTIYF
many,TRBV4-3,TRBD1,TRBJ1-2,TGCGCCAGCAGCCCGGGGACAGGCAGCTATGGCTACACCTTC,CASSPGTGSYGYTF
.,TRBV20-1,.,TRBJ2-6,TGCAGTGCTAGGGGCCACTCTGGGGCCAACGTCCTGACTTTC,CSARGHSGANVLTF
.,TRBV29-1,.,TRBJ2-6,TGCAGCTTAACAGGGTCCTATGGGGCCAACGTCCTGACTTTC,CSLTGSYGANVLTF
.,TRBV19,TRBD1,TRBJ1-6,TGTGCCAGTACATACCGGACAGGGGGGAATTCACCCCTCCACTTT,CASTYRTGGNSPLHF
.,TRBV2,.,TRBJ1-2,TGTGCCAGCAGTGAACAGGATGATTATGGCTACTCCTTC,CASSEQDDYGYSF
.,TRBV5-1,.,TRBJ2-2,TGCGCCAGCAGCGGGACAACCGGCACCGGGGAGCTGTTTTTT,CASSGTTGTGELFF
.,TRBV7-2,TRBD1,TRBJ1-3,TGTGCCAGCAGCCCTTGGACAGGCCTATCCTCTGGAAACACCATATATTTT,CASSPWTGLSSGNTIYF
.,TRBV12-3/TRBV12-4,.,TRBJ2-7,TGTGCCAGCAGCGACGGCTCCTACGAGCAGTACTTC,CASSDGSYEQYF
few,TRBV7-9,.,TRBJ2-7,TGTGCCAGCAGCTTAGTTGGGGAGGAATCCCTCTCCTACGAGCAGTACTTC,CASSLVGEESLSYEQYF
.,TRBV10-3,.,TRBJ2-1,TGTGCCATCAGTGAGTCCGGGGTGGGGGGAGACGACAATGAGCACTTCTTC,CAISESGVGGDDNEHFF
.,TRBV2,.,TRBJ1-5,TGTGCCAGCAATGGGGGGGGATGGCAGCCCCAGCATTTT,CASNGGGWQPQHF